The TCR beta chain under discussion was sequenced for a study of blood T cell repertoires in COVID-19 (dated by TCRdb to the early 2020s). With respect to the entire study: Samples covering the acute and convalescent phases of COVID-19 were provided by collaborators in the United States, Italy and Spain. The prospective study material was composed of cDNA or gDNA derived from T cells, B-cell-depleted T cells, or PBMCs. Deeply sampled blood TCRbeta repertoires from subjects exposed to, actively infected with, or recovered from COVID-19 were included in the dataset. The repertoires were made available in a free public database intended to serve as a resource for research on the immune response to SARS-CoV-2. Where available, HLA class I and class II types were obtained from metadata supplied by the sample provider rather than from assay-based typing. Nearly every sample came with metadata listing a de-identified subject ID, COVID-19 status, age in years and sex. The samples were drawn from the first 160 participants of the ongoing ImmuneRACE study and from over a thousand subjects provided by 6 global collaborators. What the research found in general, with its limitations: The quantity of clinical and demographic metadata differed by source and by participant and was supplied without curation.

To note about this clone: Its binding antigen is unknown. No much larger clone exists at a distance of one base, and base qualities are not known.

From a lookup of the germline V gene, CDR1 and CDR2 are SNHLY and FYNNEI. Clipping removes 7 bases from V and 4 bases from J, with 5 as the unmatched junction base count. The CDR3 spans 13 residues, from the cysteine through the phenylalanine. Just the 39-base CDR3 DNA is kept, in frame starting at base 1. TCRbeta CDR3 regions were amplified from genomic DNA using the immunoSEQ Assay, a bias-controlled multiplex PCR. In the original analysis: The number of nucleated cells in each sample was estimated by amplification of reference gene primers within the assay. To quantify the absolute abundance of each unique TCRbeta CDR3 rearrangement, sequence reads were collapsed and filtered. Productive Simpson clonality was computed per sample as the square root of Simpson's diversity index over productive rearrangements. The immuneACCESS repertoire file appears here via TCRdb, limited to in-frame rearrangements. These files lack a portion of the clones; in checked studies, under half of the deficit traces to unresolved V genes, and the cause of the others is not known. V and J calls and clone size are given by that table; D and trimming were obtained from the DNA. The sample yields around 200,000 clones; 80% to 85% were counted once. Under 3% of the sample is taken by the ten largest.

The collaborating institutions used their own protocols to collect whole blood in K2EDTA tubes. For TCRbeta analysis, collaborator samples were shipped as frozen whole blood, as isolated PBMCs, or as DNA extracted from either sample type. Sequences were obtained from peripheral blood. The TCR originated in a human donor with acute or convalescent COVID-19. The donor label of this sample is uncertain. This receptor chain uses TRBV2 and TRBJ1-1, with TRBD1 identical over 8 junction bases. The CDR3 protein is CASTGQGGTEAFF. The bases are TGTGCCAGCACCGGACAGGGAGGCACTGAAGCTTTCTTT.